A single sample is the source of the 26 T cell receptor beta chains below, sequenced in a study of blood T cell repertoires in COVID-19 (dated by TCRdb to about 2020). The library was generated by the immunoSEQ multiplex PCR assay. TCRdb's version of the immuneACCESS table is confined to in-frame rearrangements and falls short of the full clone set. An unresolved V gene accounts for under half of the shortfall where checked; the remainder is of unknown origin. The sample table holds about 160,000 clones, of which about 90% were seen once. Clones ranked in the top ten supply about 5.3% of the sample. Sample: peripheral blood. These receptors originate from a man aged 25-45 years with COVID-19, enrolled during active disease.

Note on this clone: This sample also contains other DNA sequences that code for the same CDR3. The CDR3 sequence is CATGRRGTYEQYF. The CDR3, as DNA: TGTGCCACCGGGCGACGGGGGACCTACGAGCAGTACTTC. The chain couples TRBV15 to TRBJ2-7; D may be TRBD2 (6 bases). This CDR3 contains 13 residues. The germline gives CDR1 LNHNV, CDR2 YYDKDF (reference sequence). V dropped 8 bases and J dropped 2 bases, with 13 bases sitting between them.

This clone occurred a few times. V gene TRBV27 combines with J gene TRBJ2-7; no clear D gene. V dropped 7 bases and J dropped 8 bases, with 21 bases sitting between them. The CDR3 is 14 amino acids. Germline CDR1 and CDR2: MNHEY and SMNVEV (reference sequence). CDR3 protein: CASIGLLPPFKQYF. CDR3 DNA sequence: TGTGCCAGCATCGGGTTACTACCCCCCTTCAAGCAGTACTTC.

The V gene is TRBV30, the J gene TRBJ1-4; 8 bases map to TRBD1. CDR3 length: 13 residues. CDR1 and CDR2 from the germline V gene are GTSNPN and SVGIG (reference sequence). V lost 7 bases to trimming and J lost 3 bases; unmatched junction nucleotides: 4. The CDR3 nucleotides read TGTGCCTACGGGACAGGTTCTAATGAAAAACTGTTTTTT. Translation: CAYGTGSNEKLFF. The full variable domain, its missing parts supplied by reference TRBV30 and TRBJ1-4, is SQTIHQWPATLVQPVGSPLSLECTVEGTSNPNLYWYRQAAGRGLQLLFYSVGIGQISSEVPQNLSASRPQDRQFILSSKKLLLSDSGFYLCAYGTGSNEKLFFGSGTQLSVL.

The V gene is TRBV5-1, the J gene TRBJ1-3, with a possible D match to TRBD1 (6 bases). The germline V gene encodes CDR1 SGHRS and CDR2 YFSETQ. V was shortened by 4 bases and J by 3 bases, with 11 bases between the two germline ends. This CDR3 region has 14 residues. The CDR3 DNA is TGCGCCAGCAGCCCCGGACAGTTTGGAAACACCATATATTTT. This sequence encodes CASSPGQFGNTIYF.

The CDR3: CASSQTGGYEQYF. The CDR3 coding sequence is TGCGCCAGCAGCCAGACAGGGGGCTACGAGCAGTACTTC. This sequence joins TRBV4-1 and TRBJ2-7, with 9 bases matching TRBD1. The CDR3 is 13 amino acids. V was clipped by 3 bases and J by 3 bases; unmatched bases: 0. CDR1 MGHRA and CDR2 YSYEKL come from the germline V gene.

The V and J genes are TRBV6-1 and TRBJ1-5; the D gene is possibly TRBD1 (6 bases). Germline values: CDR1 MNHNS, CDR2 SASEGT. The CDR3 is 17 amino acids. The V gene lost 1 base and the J gene lost 3 bases, with 16 bases spanning the gap. Written as DNA, the CDR3 is TGTGCCAGCAGTGAAGGTGCTCTGACAGGTACCAATCAGCCCCAGCATTTT. Translation: CASSEGALTGTNQPQHF.

The genes are TRBV28 and TRBJ2-2; unclear D gene. Germline lookup yields CDR1 MDHEN and CDR2 SYDVKM. The CDR3 is made up of 13 amino acids. Trimming pared 8 bases from V and 2 bases from J, leaving 9 bases between. The CDR3 nucleotides read TGTGCCAGCCGCACCCTAAACACCGGGGAGCTGTTTTTT. It codes for CASRTLNTGELFF. The variable domain in full, completed from reference TRBV28 and TRBJ2-2, reads DVKVTQSSRYLVKRTGEKVFLECVQDMDHENMFWYRQDPGLGLRLIYFSYDVKMKEKGDIPEGYSVSREKKERFSLILESASTNQTSMYLCASRTLNTGELFFGEGSRLTVL.

V usage is TRBV12-3 or TRBV12-4 and J usage is TRBJ2-3; 7 bases map to TRBD1. This CDR3 contains 13 residues. V lost 4 bases, J lost 4 bases, and 2 bases stayed unmatched. This CDR3 reads CASSSQGADTQYF. The CDR3 DNA follows: TGTGCCAGCAGTTCCCAGGGGGCAGATACGCAGTATTTT.

Regarding this clone: Additional DNA sequences in this sample encode the identical CDR3. For the CDR3, the DNA is TGTGCCAGTAGTGAAACCGGGACAACTAATGAAAAACTGTTTTTT. It yields the protein CASSETGTTNEKLFF. The V gene is TRBV19, the J gene TRBJ1-4, with no clear D. With 5 bases removed from V and 0 bases from J, the gap between germline ends came to 10 bases. Per germline, CDR1 LNHDA and CDR2 SQIVND (reference sequence). The CDR3 totals 15 residues.

The V gene is TRBV6-2 or TRBV6-3, the J gene TRBJ2-3, with a weak D call TRBD2 (5 bases). Between the trimmed V and J ends, which lost 6 bases and 0 bases, there was a span of 13 bases. The CDR3 contains 15 residues. CDR1 is MNHEY and CDR2 is SVGEGT in the germline V gene. CDR3: CASSKSGSSTDTQYF. DNA of the CDR3: TGTGCCAGCAGCAAGAGCGGATCAAGCACAGATACGCAGTATTTT.

This sequence joins TRBV4-3 and TRBJ1-6; 8 nucleotides match TRBD1. This CDR3 contains 17 residues. V lost 0 bases and J lost 9; bases outside the gene matches: 10. CDR1 is LGHNA and CDR2 is YSLEER in the germline V gene. CDR3 coding DNA: TGCGCCAGCAGCCAAGATTGGGGCAGGGGGCGAAGTTCACCCCTCCACTTT. Protein sequence: CASSQDWGRGRSSPLHF.

This rearrangement joins TRBV18 to TRBJ1-2; D gene uncertain. The CDR3 extends over 13 amino acids. Trimming removed 3 bases at V and 3 bases at J, with 8 bases between. CDR1 is KGHSH and CDR2 is LQKENI in the germline V gene. CDR3: CASSPALDYGYTF. The CDR3 nucleotides read TGTGCCAGCTCACCGGCCTTGGACTATGGCTACACCTTC.

DNA of the CDR3: TGTGCCAGCAGCTTAGCAGGAGCTTGGGAGACCCAGTACTTC. As protein: CASSLAGAWETQYF. This sequence joins TRBV7-9 and TRBJ2-5, with D unresolved. The CDR3 is made up of 14 amino acids. V gave up 0 bases and J gave up 5 bases, with 10 bases separating them. The germline V gene has CDR1 SEHNR and CDR2 FQNEAQ (reference sequence).

This clone was recorded once. This chain connects TRBV29-1 to TRBJ1-2, with D unresolved. This CDR3 spans 13 amino acids. The V gene's germline CDR1 is SQVTM and CDR2 ANQGSEA. V dropped 6 bases and J dropped 4 bases, with 15 bases sitting between them. CDR3 protein: CSVIGGYGYGYTF. In DNA, the CDR3 is TGCAGCGTCATCGGAGGTTACGGCTATGGCTACACCTTC.

V usage is TRBV7-8 and J usage is TRBJ1-5; maybe TRBD1 (6 bases). This CDR3 comprises 13 residues. Germline values: CDR1 SGHVS, CDR2 FQNEAQ. Trimming took off 5 bases at V and 4 bases at J, with 9 bases between the two ends. In nucleotides, the CDR3 is TGTGCCAGCAGCCTCCAGGGGAATCAGCCCCAGCATTTT. Its translation: CASSLQGNQPQHF. Drawing the rest from reference TRBV7-8 and TRBJ1-5, the complete variable domain is GAGVSQSPRYKVAKRGQDVALRCDPISGHVSLFWYQQALGQGPEFLTYFQNEAQLDKSGLPSDRFFAERPEGSVSTLKIQRTQQEDSAVYLCASSLQGNQPQHFGDGTRLSIL.

The rearrangement links TRBV7-9 to TRBJ1-2, with D maybe TRBD1 (6 bases). The CDR3 loop spans 15 amino acids. Germline V gene lookup returns CDR1 SEHNR and CDR2 FQNEAQ (reference sequence). V was shortened by 5 bases and J by 0 bases, with 13 bases between the two germline ends. The CDR3, as DNA: TGTGCCAGCAGCATCGGGACATCCTCTAACTATGGCTACACCTTC. It encodes CASSIGTSSNYGYTF.

The rearrangement joins TRBV29-1 to TRBJ2-3; 8 bases are shared with TRBD2. J gave up 4 bases and V 2 bases, and 8 bases lay outside the gene matches. This CDR3 has 15 residues. From germline, CDR1 is SQVTM and CDR2 ANQGSEA. For the CDR3, the DNA is TGCAGCGTTGAATGGGTTGGGACTAGTTCAGATACGCAGTATTTT. It encodes CSVEWVGTSSDTQYF.

In this sample, this clone turned up once. J is TRBJ1-5 and V is TRBV6-2 or TRBV6-3; 7 bases are a match to TRBD1. The germline CDR1 and CDR2 sequences are MNHEY and SVGEGT. With V trimmed by 4 bases and J by 6 bases, 9 bases remained unmatched. The CDR3 has 15 amino acids. CDR3 protein: CASSWTGEGSQPQHF. CDR3 in DNA: TGTGCCAGCAGTTGGACAGGAGAAGGGAGTCAGCCCCAGCATTTT.

The chain employs TRBV7-3 and TRBJ2-7; D possibly corresponds to TRBD1 (7 bases). Per germline, CDR1 SGHTA and CDR2 FQGTGA. The CDR3 consists of 14 residues. V was clipped by 1 base and J by 4 bases, with 11 bases between them. CDR3 sequence: CASSLMTGTYEQYF. The CDR3 DNA sequence: TGTGCCAGCAGCTTAATGACAGGGACTTACGAGCAGTACTTC.

The rearrangement uses TRBV6-2 or TRBV6-3 and TRBJ1-2; no reliable D call. The germline V and J ends were trimmed by 0 bases and 4 bases, with 9 bases remaining between them. The CDR3 has 14 residues. Per germline, CDR1 MNHEY and CDR2 SVGEGT. CDR3 in DNA: TGTGCCAGCAGTTACTCCGGTCGGAGCTATGGCTACACCTTC. Encoded protein: CASSYSGRSYGYTF.

The chain links TRBV7-9 to TRBJ1-1, with 7 bases aligning to TRBD1. The germline V gene encodes CDR1 SEHNR and CDR2 FQNEAQ (reference sequence). With 6 bases clipped from V and 2 bases from J, the junction kept 6 bases outside the gene matches. The CDR3 is made up of 14 amino acids. CDR3 in DNA: TGTGCCAGCAGGCCCCAGGGGGGTAACACTGAAGCTTTCTTT. It codes for CASRPQGGNTEAFF. The entire variable domain, with the rest obtained from reference TRBV7-9 and TRBJ1-1, is as follows: DTGVSQNPRHKITKRGQNVTFRCDPISEHNRLYWYRQTLGQGPEFLTYFQNEAQLEKSRLLSDRFSAERPKGSFSTLEIQRTEQGDSAMYLCASRPQGGNTEAFFGQGTRLTVV.

This clone was counted once. The chain is built from TRBV6-2 or TRBV6-3 and TRBJ2-1; 10 positions agree with TRBD2. The germline V gene has CDR1 MNHEY and CDR2 SVGEGT. Unmatched junction bases numbered 24, after V lost 7 bases and J lost 15 bases. The CDR3 is made up of 17 amino acids. CDR3 bases: TGTGCCAGCATCCCCGGGGGTTTTCCCAGCCTAGCGGGAGTTCGGTTCTTC. Translating it yields CASIPGGFPSLAGVRFF.

About this clone: The same CDR3 is also encoded by other DNA sequences in this sample. V usage is TRBV28 and J usage is TRBJ2-7; D is ambiguous. Trimming stripped 6 bases from V and 1 base from J, with 4 bases between. The CDR3 runs 11 residues. Germline CDR1 and CDR2: MDHEN and SYDVKM. CDR3 sequence (DNA): TGTGCCAGCAGGAGATCCTACGAGCAGTACTTC. This encodes CASRRSYEQYF.

This clone was found once. The rearrangement links TRBV3-1 (or the pseudogene TRBV3-2) to TRBJ2-6, with D possibly TRBD1 on 6 matching bases. The germline V gene has CDR1 LGHDT and CDR2 YNNKEL (reference sequence). The CDR3 totals 18 residues. Trimming took off 2 bases at V and 1 base at J, with 15 bases between the two ends. CDR3 residues: CASSQRTAARSGANVLTF. CDR3 nucleotides: TGTGCCAGCAGCCAAAGGACAGCCGCTCGGTCTGGGGCCAACGTCCTGACTTTC.

The chain has TRBV14 and TRBJ2-7; D uncertain. Germline V lookup: CDR1 SGHDN, CDR2 FVKESK. The length of the CDR3 is 14 residues. V lost 0 bases to trimming and J lost 3 bases, with 9 bases between them. DNA for the CDR3: TGTGCCAGCAGCCAAGATCAGGCTTACTACGAGCAGTACTTC. As protein: CASSQDQAYYEQYF.

The chain carries TRBV7-2 and TRBJ1-3; maybe TRBD1 (6 bases). The CDR3 totals 19 residues. The germline V gene has CDR1 SGHTA and CDR2 FQGNSA. The germline V and J ends were trimmed by 5 bases and 4 bases, with 27 bases remaining between them. CDR3 coding DNA: TGTGCCAGCAGCCCACCTGGGCGGGGGGGCGTTATATCGGGAAACACCATATATTTT. It is translated as CASSPPGRGGVISGNTIYF.